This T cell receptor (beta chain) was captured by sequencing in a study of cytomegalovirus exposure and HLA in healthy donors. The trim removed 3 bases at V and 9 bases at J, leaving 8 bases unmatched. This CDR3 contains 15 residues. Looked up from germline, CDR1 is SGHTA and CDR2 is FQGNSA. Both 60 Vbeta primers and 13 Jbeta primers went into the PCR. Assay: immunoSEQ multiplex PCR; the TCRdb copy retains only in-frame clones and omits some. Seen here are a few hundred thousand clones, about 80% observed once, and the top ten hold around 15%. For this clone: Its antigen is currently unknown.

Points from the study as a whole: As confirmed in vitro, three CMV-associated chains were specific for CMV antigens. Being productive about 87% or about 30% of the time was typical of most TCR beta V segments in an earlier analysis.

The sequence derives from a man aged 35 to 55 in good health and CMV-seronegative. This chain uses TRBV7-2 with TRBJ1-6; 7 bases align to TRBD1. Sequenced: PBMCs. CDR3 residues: CASSFTTGVGSPLHF. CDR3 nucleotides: TGTGCCAGCAGCTTCACAACAGGGGTTGGTTCACCCCTCCACTTT.